This TCR beta chain was found in a study of CD8 T cell repertoires and HIV-1 epitope variants. In the study overall: Tested: three Gag epitope families, Nef HW9 and YT9. Separate from the cultures, 1M uncultured T cells served as baseline.

To note about this clone: The antigen remains undetermined.

Sequencing of TCR beta CDR3 used immunoSEQ survey depth. Data came from immunoSEQ multiplex PCR; TCRdb stores just in-frame clones and leaves some out. The repertoire holds about 5,000 clones, with around two thirds as singletons. The J segment lost 5 bases and the V segment lost 2 bases, leaving 10 bases of the junction unmatched. Germline values: CDR1 SGHNT, CDR2 YYREEE (reference sequence). The CDR3 contains 16 residues. This chain links TRBV5-4 with TRBJ1-1; 9 bases line up with TRBD1. The sample consisted of cultured CD8+ T cells derived from PBMCs. The sequence derives from a male donor with HIV. CDR3 residues: CASSLETGGVWTEAFF. The CDR3 coding sequence is TGTGCCAGCAGCTTAGAAACAGGGGGCGTTTGGACTGAAGCTTTCTTT.